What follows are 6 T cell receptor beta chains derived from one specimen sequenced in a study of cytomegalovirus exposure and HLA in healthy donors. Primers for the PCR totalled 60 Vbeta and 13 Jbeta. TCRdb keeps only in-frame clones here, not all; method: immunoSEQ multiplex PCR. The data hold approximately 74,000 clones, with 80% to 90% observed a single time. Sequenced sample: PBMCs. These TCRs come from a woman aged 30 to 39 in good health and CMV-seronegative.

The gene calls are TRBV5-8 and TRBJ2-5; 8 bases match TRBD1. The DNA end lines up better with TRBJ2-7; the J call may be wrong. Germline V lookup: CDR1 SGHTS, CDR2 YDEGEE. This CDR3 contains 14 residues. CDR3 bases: TGTGCCAGCAGCTATGACAGGGGACTCTACGAGCAGTACTTC. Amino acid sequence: CASSYDRGLYEQYF.

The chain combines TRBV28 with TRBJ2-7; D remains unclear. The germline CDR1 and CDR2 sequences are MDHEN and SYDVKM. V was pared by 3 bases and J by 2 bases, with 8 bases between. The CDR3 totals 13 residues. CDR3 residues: CASSFGQTYEQYF. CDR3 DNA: TGTGCCAGCAGTTTTGGGCAAACCTACGAGCAGTACTTC.

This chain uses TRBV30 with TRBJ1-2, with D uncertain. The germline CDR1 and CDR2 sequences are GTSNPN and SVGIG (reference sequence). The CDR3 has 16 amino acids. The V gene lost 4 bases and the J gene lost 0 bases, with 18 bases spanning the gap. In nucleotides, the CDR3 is TGTGCCTGGAAGATACCGGGAGCTTCTTCTAACTATGGCTACACCTTC. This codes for CAWKIPGASSNYGYTF.

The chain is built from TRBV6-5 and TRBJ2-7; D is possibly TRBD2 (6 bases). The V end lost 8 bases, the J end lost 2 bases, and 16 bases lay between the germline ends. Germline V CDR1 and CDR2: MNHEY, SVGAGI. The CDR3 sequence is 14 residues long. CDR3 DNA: TGTGCCAGCGTCGGGGGTCAGCCCCCCTACGAGCAGTACTTC. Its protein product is CASVGGQPPYEQYF.

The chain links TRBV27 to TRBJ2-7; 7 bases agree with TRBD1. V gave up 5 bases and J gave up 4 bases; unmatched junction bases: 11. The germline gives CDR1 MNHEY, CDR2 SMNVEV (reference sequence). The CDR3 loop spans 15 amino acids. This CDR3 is CASSSNPTGNYEQYF. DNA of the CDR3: TGTGCCAGCAGTAGCAATCCGACAGGGAATTACGAGCAGTACTTC.

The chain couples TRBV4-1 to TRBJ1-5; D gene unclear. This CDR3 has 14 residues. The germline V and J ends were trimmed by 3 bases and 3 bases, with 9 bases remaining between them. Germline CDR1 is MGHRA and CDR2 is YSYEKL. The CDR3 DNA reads TGCGCCAGCAGCCAGCCGGGTCTCAATCAGCCCCAGCATTTT. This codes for CASSQPGLNQPQHF.